A single sample is the source of the 27 T cell receptor beta chains below, sequenced in a study of T-cell memory formation after mild COVID-19. MiXCR, run by TCRdb on the 5' RACE reads, gives a single entry per CDR3 protein. The table lists fewer than 40,000 distinct CDR3 sequences, 7% to 9.5% of them singletons. The sequencing input was PBMCs or a T cell subset sorted from them (not recorded which). These receptors were obtained from a man younger than 35 who had mild COVID-19 (a few samples of this study predate the infection). Cell type and time point are not known.

This clonotype was detected many times. This rearrangement joins TRBV7-9 to TRBJ1-2, with 9 bases aligning to TRBD1. Germline-derived CDR1 and CDR2 are SEHNR and FQNEAQ (reference sequence). There are 13 residues in the CDR3. The ends lost 5 bases at V and 6 bases at J; junction bases unmatched: 4. CDR3 residues: CASSPRDRDGYTF. The CDR3 region has the DNA TGTGCCAGCAGCCCCCGGGACAGGGATGGCTACACCTTC.

This clonotype was picked up many times. The chain carries TRBV7-2 and TRBJ2-1; D assignment may be TRBD1 or TRBD2 (7 bases each). Germline CDR1 and CDR2: SGHTA and FQGNSA. The CDR3 is made up of 14 amino acids. V was shortened by 5 bases and J by 9 bases, with 17 bases between the two germline ends. The CDR3 region is CASSQGGGLPEQFF. The CDR3, as DNA: TGTGCCAGCAGCCAGGGGGGGGGGCTCCCTGAGCAGTTCTTC.

Only a few counts were recorded for this clonotype. The CDR3 nucleotides read TGTGCCAGCAGCGCTCAGCTAACTAGCACAGATACGCAGTATTTT. This encodes CASSAQLTSTDTQYF. The chain links TRBV5-4 to TRBJ2-3; D gene uncertain. The germline V gene has CDR1 SGHNT and CDR2 YYREEE (reference sequence). V gave up 4 bases and J gave up 0 bases, with 12 bases separating them. This CDR3 is 15 amino acids long.

This clonotype was seen many times. V gene TRBV6-6 combines with J gene TRBJ2-3; 8 nucleotides align to TRBD1. Looked up from germline, CDR1 is MNHNY and CDR2 is SVGAGI (reference sequence). The CDR3 has 12 amino acids. With 11 bases clipped from V and 6 bases from J, the junction kept 7 bases outside the gene matches. CDR3 protein: CAATRQGDTQYF. DNA of the CDR3: TGTGCCGCGACCCGACAGGGGGATACGCAGTATTTT.

The rearrangement joins TRBV7-9 to TRBJ2-1, with 7 bases aligning to TRBD2. J gave up 6 bases and V 4 bases, and 12 bases lay outside the gene matches. This CDR3 is built from 16 residues. The V gene's germline CDR1 is SEHNR and CDR2 FQNEAQ (reference sequence). CDR3 in amino acids: CASSSPGLLAINEQFF. The CDR3 DNA reads as TGTGCCAGCAGCTCCCCGGGACTACTTGCAATCAATGAGCAGTTCTTC. Full variable domain (outside the CDR3, taken from reference TRBV7-9 and TRBJ2-1): DTGVSQNPRHKITKRGQNVTFRCDPISEHNRLYWYRQTLGQGPEFLTYFQNEAQLEKSRLLSDRFSAERPKGSFSTLEIQRTEQGDSAMYLCASSSPGLLAINEQFFGPGTRLTVL.

There are a few counts of this clonotype. The V and J genes are TRBV7-3 and TRBJ2-1; D unclear. CDR1 and CDR2 from the germline V gene are SGHTA and FQGTGA. The length of the CDR3 is 12 residues. Trimming shortened V by 0 bases and J by 10 bases, and 7 bases separated the two germline ends. CDR3 loop: CASSLTEGEQFF. DNA of the CDR3: TGTGCCAGCAGCTTAACGGAAGGGGAGCAGTTCTTC.

The table lists this clonotype with many counts. The chain couples TRBV12-3 or TRBV12-4 to TRBJ1-6; possibly TRBD1 for D (5 bases). This CDR3 contains 14 residues. V was shortened by 4 bases and J by 11 bases, with 15 bases between the two germline ends. The CDR3 DNA follows: TGTGCCAGCAGTTCACTCCTCAGGGTTGCACCCCTCCACTTT. Translation gives CASSSLLRVAPLHF.

This clonotype was recorded many times. V and J are TRBV11-1 and TRBJ2-1, with 8 bases lining up with TRBD2. In germline, CDR1 is SGHAT, CDR2 FQDESV (reference sequence). This CDR3 is built from 17 residues. After removal of 0 bases from V and 0 bases from J, the junction contained 4 bases not matched to a gene. CDR3 residues: CASSLALSGSSYNEQFF. DNA of the CDR3: TGTGCCAGCAGCTTAGCGCTAAGCGGGAGCTCCTACAATGAGCAGTTCTTC.

Many counts were recorded for this clonotype. For the CDR3, the DNA is TGCGCCAGCAGCTTGATTCCTGGGGAGCAGCCCCAGCATTTT. It specifies CASSLIPGEQPQHF. The gene calls are TRBV5-1 and TRBJ1-5; no clear D. Germline values: CDR1 SGHRS, CDR2 YFSETQ. V shed 1 base and J shed 7 bases, with 12 bases lying between them. CDR3 length equals 14 residues.

This rearrangement joins TRBV12-3 or TRBV12-4 to TRBJ2-1, with TRBD1 matching over 7 bases. J gave up 2 bases and V 5 bases, and 6 bases lay outside the gene matches. This CDR3 has 15 residues. CDR3 DNA: TGTGCCAGCAGTCAAAACAGGGGACCCTACAATGAGCAGTTCTTC. Protein: CASSQNRGPYNEQFF.

This clonotype was counted many times. The rearrangement uses TRBV9 and TRBJ2-7; tentatively, D is TRBD1 or TRBD2 (5 bases each). The germline V gene encodes CDR1 SGDLS and CDR2 YYNGEE. The germline V and J ends were trimmed by 1 base and 2 bases, with 10 bases remaining between them. The CDR3 loop spans 14 amino acids. CDR3 sequence reads: CASSVRDGTYEQYF. CDR3 in DNA: TGTGCCAGCAGCGTACGGGACGGGACCTACGAGCAGTACTTC. Full variable domain (remainder filled in from reference TRBV9 and TRBJ2-7): DSGVTQTPKHLITATGQRVTLRCSPRSGDLSVYWYQQSLDQGLQFLIQYYNGEERAKGNILERFSAQQFPDLHSELNLSSLELGDSALYFCASSVRDGTYEQYFGPGTRLTVT.

This clonotype was found many times. The J gene is TRBJ2-7, the V gene TRBV5-6, with D possibly TRBD1 on 5 matching bases. This CDR3 is built from 11 residues. CDR1 is SGHDT, CDR2 YYEEEE, per germline. With 0 bases removed from V and 8 bases from J, the gap between germline ends came to 6 bases. DNA for the CDR3: TGTGCCAGCAGCTTGGACAGGAAGCAGTACTTC. Protein: CASSLDRKQYF.

This clonotype was picked up many times. This chain connects TRBV4-1 to TRBJ1-1, with D uncertain. Per germline, CDR1 MGHRA and CDR2 YSYEKL. This CDR3 contains 14 residues. Trimming removed 0 bases from V and 8 bases from J, with 13 bases in between. CDR3 coding DNA: TGCGCCAGCAGCCAAGATTTTGGAGCAGCCGAAGCTTTCTTT. It is translated as CASSQDFGAAEAFF.

Ten or more counts support this clonotype. This chain links TRBV2 with TRBJ2-5, with D maybe TRBD1 (5 bases). V lost 4 bases to trimming and J lost 4 bases, with 16 bases between them. Per germline, CDR1 SNHLY and CDR2 FYNNEI. This CDR3 is built from 15 residues. Written as DNA, the CDR3 is TGTGCCAGCAGTGGGGGCAGATCGGGCGTAGAGACCCAGTACTTC. It yields the protein CASSGGRSGVETQYF.

This clonotype was seen many times. V usage is TRBV28 and J usage is TRBJ1-1; 8 nucleotides agree with TRBD1. Trimming cost V 5 bases and J 12 bases; bases outside gene matches: 11. This CDR3 spans 13 amino acids. The germline V gene has CDR1 MDHEN and CDR2 SYDVKM. The CDR3 loop is CASSRDRSSLSFF. The CDR3 DNA sequence: TGTGCCAGCAGTCGGGACAGGAGTTCTTTATCTTTCTTT.

At least ten counts were recorded for this clonotype. V gene TRBV3-1 combines with J gene TRBJ2-5; 12 nucleotides agree with TRBD2. Germline V lookup: CDR1 LGHDT, CDR2 YNNKEL (reference sequence). The CDR3 extends over 17 amino acids. Unmatched junction bases numbered 6, after V lost 1 base and J lost 3 bases. CDR3 DNA sequence: TGTGCCAGCAGCCAAGGTGCGACTAGCGGGGGAGAAGAGACCCAGTACTTC. Translated, it gives CASSQGATSGGEETQYF.

This clonotype has ten or more counts. J is TRBJ2-5 and V is TRBV6-2 or TRBV6-3; TRBD2 matches 9 bases. This CDR3 has 17 amino acids. Unmatched junction bases numbered 11, after V lost 2 bases and J lost 4 bases. CDR1 is MNHEY and CDR2 is SVGEGT in the germline V gene. The CDR3 DNA sequence: TGTGCCAGCAGTTACGACGGTAGCGGGGGTTGGGCAGAGACCCAGTACTTC. Translated, it gives CASSYDGSGGWAETQYF.

The gene calls are TRBV20-1 and TRBJ2-1; D is unclear. This CDR3 region has 13 residues. Germline CDR1 is DFQATT and CDR2 is SNEGSKA (reference sequence). V gave up 5 bases and J gave up 8 bases, with 16 bases separating them. CDR3 nucleotides: TGCAGTGCTCCTATCCCCATGCTGGATGAGCAGTTCTTC. This codes for CSAPIPMLDEQFF.

Ten or more counts support this clonotype. The rearrangement uses TRBV20-1 and TRBJ2-5; unclear D gene. The germline V gene encodes CDR1 DFQATT and CDR2 SNEGSKA (reference sequence). This CDR3 is 14 amino acids long. Trimming took off 3 bases at V and 2 bases at J, with 13 bases between the two ends. The CDR3 reads CSASDWSGQETQYF. CDR3 DNA: TGCAGTGCTAGTGACTGGTCGGGTCAAGAGACCCAGTACTTC.

This clonotype was seen at least ten times. The chain combines TRBV5-1 with TRBJ2-5; D possibly corresponds to TRBD2 (5 bases). Trimming stripped 0 bases from V and 5 bases from J, with 14 bases between. The germline V gene has CDR1 SGHRS and CDR2 YFSETQ. This CDR3 has 15 amino acids. In DNA, the CDR3 is TGCGCCAGCAGCTTGGCTAGCAGGAATGAGGAGACCCAGTACTTC. As protein: CASSLASRNEETQYF.

V gene TRBV28 combines with J gene TRBJ2-7; 8 bases align to TRBD2. In germline, CDR1 is MDHEN, CDR2 SYDVKM. CDR3 length: 11 amino acids. V lost 8 bases and J lost 7; bases outside the gene matches: 4. The CDR3 nucleotides are TGTGCCAGCGGTGGCGGGGGGGAGCAGTACGTC. Its translation: CASGGGGEQYV.

This clonotype has at least ten counts. The V call is TRBV5-1, the J call TRBJ2-3, with D possibly called TRBD1 or TRBD2 (5 bases each). Germline CDR1 and CDR2: SGHRS and YFSETQ. V gave up 0 bases and J gave up 5 bases, with 22 bases separating them. The CDR3 contains 18 residues. CDR3 region: CASSLGWSGPTGGDTQYF. The DNA for the CDR3 is TGCGCCAGCAGCTTGGGATGGTCGGGACCCACTGGGGGAGATACGCAGTATTTT.

This clonotype was observed many times. The rearrangement links TRBV5-1 to TRBJ1-5; 8 bases line up with TRBD1. Germline values: CDR1 SGHRS, CDR2 YFSETQ. This CDR3 spans 15 amino acids. V lost 4 bases to trimming and J lost 4 bases; unmatched junction nucleotides: 7. The DNA for the CDR3 is TGCGCCAGCAGCCAAAGACAGGGGTCGAATCAGCCCCAGCATTTT. Protein sequence: CASSQRQGSNQPQHF.

This chain uses TRBV7-6 with TRBJ2-7; D gene unclear. V lost 4 bases and J lost 5, with 21 bases in between. This CDR3 region has 16 residues. In germline, CDR1 is SGHVS, CDR2 FNYEAQ. The CDR3: CASSSSTMVTSDEQYF. The DNA of the CDR3 is TGTGCCAGCAGCTCATCGACCATGGTTACATCCGACGAGCAGTACTTC. The full variable domain, with the rest looked up from reference TRBV7-6 and TRBJ2-7, is GAGVSQSPRYKVTKRGQDVALRCDPISGHVSLYWYRQALGQGPEFLTYFNYEAQQDKSGLPNDRFSAERPEGSISTLTIQRTEQRDSAMYRCASSSSTMVTSDEQYFGPGTRLTVT.

The V and J genes are TRBV7-9 and TRBJ2-1; a weak D match, TRBD1 (6 bases). Germline CDR1 is SEHNR and CDR2 is FQNEAQ (reference sequence). The V gene lost 6 bases and the J gene lost 4 bases, with 16 bases spanning the gap. The CDR3 spans 15 residues. The chain's CDR3 is CASRPQGPPYNEQFF. Written as DNA, the CDR3 is TGTGCCAGCAGACCACAGGGACCCCCGTACAATGAGCAGTTCTTC.

The V gene is TRBV20-1, the J gene TRBJ1-1, with D uncertain. V lost 3 bases and J lost 1, with 6 bases in between. Germline V CDR1 and CDR2: DFQATT, SNEGSKA (reference sequence). The CDR3 covers 12 residues. The CDR3 region has the DNA TGCAGTGCTAGGCCGGCGAACACTGAAGCTTTCTTT. Amino acids: CSARPANTEAFF.

This clonotype showed up many times. The chain links TRBV5-4 to TRBJ1-1; D unresolved. This CDR3 has 15 amino acids. V was pared by 0 bases and J by 1 base, with 10 bases between. CDR1 and CDR2 (germline): SGHNT, YYREEE (reference sequence). CDR3 bases: TGTGCCAGCAGCTTGGAGGTGTGGGAGAACACTGAAGCTTTCTTT. Its translation is CASSLEVWENTEAFF.